The entry that follows covers one T cell receptor beta chain sequence. No antigen is known for it. This entry belongs to a study of cytomegalovirus exposure and HLA in healthy donors (TCRdb year 2017). For context, the study as a whole: An earlier analysis of around 600 of the donors reported about 250 Gb of sequence data and 100 million to 130 million unique TCR beta sequences from around 200 million T cells. Roughly 300 gigabases of sequencing data and roughly 81 million unique TCR sequences made up an early release that covered some 640 HLA-typed donors. Of the roughly 400 genotyped donors, roughly 85% fell in the genetic ancestry cluster associated with self-reported Caucasian donors. The study aimed to test whether signatures of past pathogen exposure could be identified by cataloging public T cell receptors. The study used immunosequencing to profile the T cell repertoires of several hundred subjects and linked those repertoires to cytomegalovirus serostatus. Along with the approximately 620-subject first cohort, a separate validation cohort of over a hundred different subjects was used. High-throughput TCR immunosequencing, statistical association of individual TCRs with disease status, and machine learning were combined to predict cytomegalovirus infection status. A later analysis re-examined previously published TCR beta repertoires from roughly 720 donors and added high-resolution HLA genotyping to investigate patterns of TCR occurrence. The later analysis used no new phenotypic data to find candidate immune exposures, relying instead on TCR beta sequences and their occurrence across donors. An earlier analysis of about 600 of the donors used high-throughput TCR beta sequencing to judge whether each TCR beta V gene segment behaved as functional or pseudogenic. Donor age, sex, ethnicity and CMV serostatus were collected together with the repertoire data. A later genetic analysis took genome-wide SNP genotypes for about 65% of the 666 donors and used that subset as a discovery cohort. All discovery cohort repertoires had been generated using a single sequencing platform. HLA typing covered class I and class II loci at four-digit resolution. Typing coverage varied by locus: about 629-640 donors for A, B, C, DRB1 and DQB1; more than 500 for DQA1; approximately 610 for DPA1; some 470 for DPB1. A handful of DR-DQ haplotypes were handled as single units for association and clustering because linkage in the cohort was strong. Across about 380 genotyped donors of the cohort, an average of roughly 250,000 unique TCR beta nucleotide sequences per donor were sequenced, and roughly 20% of those sequences were non-productive.

Library prep was done by the immunoSEQ multiplex PCR assay. For the multiplex PCR, a mixture combining 60 forward primers for TCR Vbeta segments and 13 reverse primers for TCR Jbeta segments was used. The CDR3 region of rearranged TCR beta genes was amplified from genomic DNA by a multiplex PCR assay. Amplified TCR beta libraries were sequenced as 87-base-pair reads on the Illumina HiSeq System. As for the authors' bioinformatics: A later analysis tallied roughly 76 million unique TCR beta chains across the 550 to 850 repertoires, and about 10 million of those chains were shared by two or more donors. Raw reads were error-corrected and collapsed into unique sequences by a nearest-neighbor algorithm in which closely related sequences were merged to remove PCR and sequencing errors. CDR3 sequences were aligned to IMGT reference sequences to assign V, D and J gene segments. For a sequence to be retained, a match of at least six nucleotides was required to both a V gene segment and a J gene segment. Rearrangements were classified as productive when the CDR3 lacked stop codons and remained in frame with V and J, and all other rearrangements were classified as non-productive. CDR3 was defined according to IMGT convention as the region running from the second conserved V-encoded cysteine to the conserved J-encoded phenylalanine. In an earlier analysis of more than 550 of the donors, sequences lacking an unambiguous match to a single V gene segment were excluded. An earlier analysis of just under 600 of the donors called V segments functional above 56.7% productive rearrangements and segregating when the between-donor standard deviation exceeded 5%. A statistical classification framework was developed to diagnose cytomegalovirus status using the catalog of TCR beta chain sequences. V and J gene assignment, in a later analysis, came from comparing TCR nucleotide sequences with IMGT/GENE-DB human TR gene sequences. Using the TCRdist pipeline, a later analysis assigned CDR3 sequences along with most-parsimonious VDJ recombination scenarios. A later analysis defined each TCR beta chain by its CDR3 amino acid sequence plus V-gene family, and excluded reads lacking a unique V-gene family. In a later analysis, 500 to 700 highly shared, low-generation-probability nucleotide sequences were removed to address suspected cross-contamination and a sequencing artifact. In a later analysis, a clonal expansion index for each public chain was calculated from normalized within-repertoire ranks of inferred template counts. A later analysis computed generation probabilities with a VDJ recombination model fitted to out-of-frame rearrangements, and checked the results against IGoR. A later analysis scored TCR-TCR, TCR-HLA and TCR-CMV co-occurrence with hypergeometric tests, applying a repertoire-size bias correction to TCR pairs. False discovery rates were estimated in a later analysis by permuting HLA or CMV assignments 20 times. In a later analysis, co-occurring TCRs were grouped with DBSCAN, and TCRdist sequence similarity was added when clustering was performed within HLA-allele-positive subsets. For co-occurrence clustering, repertoires with fewer than 30,000 or more than 120,000 public chains were excluded, along with 5 or 6 repertoires with anomalous nucleotide sharing. As stored in TCRdb, this immuneACCESS dataset retains in-frame rearrangements with V and J assigned. A fraction of the clones does not appear; measured against another copy, unresolved V genes explain less than half of the discrepancy, and the remainder lacks a known reason. V and J calls plus clone size are reproduced from that table; the DNA served to infer D and trimming. The table for this sample records approximately 110,000 clones. More than 3% of the sample goes to the ten largest clones.

Study-wide findings and limitations: A total of 150 or so TCR beta chains were listed by the study as associated with cytomegalovirus. V-gene and J-gene trimming of TCR beta chains was associated with a missense DCLRE1C variant in a later genetic analysis, and the association was replicated in an independent cohort. In a later analysis, more than 15,000 TCR beta sequences were associated with specific HLA alleles at a false discovery rate of 0.05. The classifier was reported to diagnose cytomegalovirus status with high specificity and sensitivity in both the original and validation cohorts. A later analysis found that most CMV-associated TCR beta chains appeared HLA-restricted, with HLA associations seemingly driven largely by CMV exposure. An earlier analysis of 587 of the donors showed that most TCR beta V segments appeared in productive rearrangements either about 87% or about 30% of the time, which broadly matched IMGT annotations. Because the 87-base-pair reads could not distinguish some IMGT-functional V segments, including TRBV6-2 and TRBV6-3, those segments were excluded. A few of the identified cytomegalovirus-associated TCR beta chains were confirmed in vitro to be specific for cytomegalovirus antigens. Correlated functional status among segregating V segments might reflect linkage disequilibrium, but an unknown experimental factor could not be ruled out. A further reported finding was that TCR beta sequences accurately predicted the HLA-A and HLA-B alleles for most subjects in the first cohort. According to a later analysis, parvovirus B19, influenza, CMV and Epstein-Barr virus appeared linked to several top co-occurrence clusters. In a later analysis, HLA-associated TCR beta chains showed more clonal expansion and lower generation probabilities than non-associated chains that were equally common. Because counts were too low, approximately 15 rarely observed V segments, including chromosome 9 orphons, were excluded from the earlier analysis of around 590 of the donors. This cohort had only TCR beta chains sequenced, and the lack of alpha or paired-chain data limited which features could be detected. The sequencing pipeline was judged likely to have produced a cluster of highly shared sequence variants as a technical artifact. Compared with the approximately 600-donor mean, donors in an Asian-associated ancestry cluster had fewer N-insertions in productive TCRs, according to a later genetic analysis. In a later analysis, the rate of TCR association differed among HLA loci, with DRB1 alleles having the most associated TCRs and HLA-C alleles having the fewest. Presence/absence analyses assumed roughly uniform sequencing depth across donors, an assumption that may not hold. According to the authors, the approach could potentially be generalized to other disease states and immunological phenotypes. Strong co-occurrence of HLA alleles, especially DR and DQ, made assigning TCR associations to individual alleles difficult. Because HLA typing was unavailable for some donors at each locus, only the typed subset was used in association tests. CMV serostatus was the only immune exposure information available for the cohort. Across donors, most TCR sequences were observed very rarely, whereas some public TCRs were present in many individuals.

In total, 666 healthy bone marrow donors made up the cohort. At the time of sampling, all cohort members were nominally healthy, though unrecorded immune exposures were likely present. The donor tested CMV seronegative, placing the donor among the 350 or so seronegative members of the cohort. A peripheral blood sample was provided by each donor, and peripheral blood mononuclear cells were used for TCR beta sequencing. Genomic DNA extraction from the blood cell samples was performed with the Qiagen DNeasy Blood Extraction Kit. Unmatched junction bases come to 4, with V trimmed by 0 bases and J by 6 bases. Per the germline V gene, SGHDT is the CDR1 and YYEEEE is the CDR2. From cysteine to phenylalanine, the CDR3 is 15 amino acids long. Solely the CDR3 DNA is kept, with 45 bases framed from the first base.

The chain was built from TRBV5-6 and TRBJ2-3; the central 10 bases match TRBD2. The sample consisted of PBMCs. The receptor was derived from a man between 18 and 35 years old in good health and CMV-seronegative. The DNA sequence reads TGTGCCAGCAGCTTGGAGGGGGGACTAGCGGATACGCAGTATTTT. The translation is CASSLEGGLADTQYF.